This T cell receptor beta chain was recovered during a study of shared clonotypes between healthy human individuals. For this clone: No antigen is known for it.

Per germline, CDR1 SGHTA and CDR2 FQGNSA. The CDR3 runs to 12 residues. V was cut by 4 bases and J by 3 bases, with 7 bases left in between. General study points: Non-shared clonotypes had lower generation probabilities than those shared by all four donors.

Deep was the level used in running the assay. Only in-frame clones appear in the TCRdb table, and some are missing; sequencing was by immunoSEQ multiplex PCR. The table records 2 million to 3 million clones, more than 90% of them present only once. The sequencing sample was made of naive CD4+ T cells sorted from blood. This sample's subset: CD45RA+ positively selected. The clonotype comes from a man aged 18 to 35 in good health. This sequence joins TRBV7-2 and TRBJ2-7; maybe TRBD1 (5 bases). CDR3 in amino acids: CASSWTYYEQYF. CDR3 sequence (DNA): TGTGCCAGCAGCTGGACATACTACGAGCAGTACTTC.